This T cell receptor (beta chain) was retrieved from a study of CD8 T cells in Susac syndrome. Findings and caveats of the study: As the study acknowledged, the number of individuals who were part of its TCR sequencing and HLA analysis was relatively small.

TEMRA cells were FACS-enriched and CD8+ and CD4+ T cells negatively isolated. For this clonotype: Its antigen is not identified.

Trimming shortened V by 1 base and J by 3 bases, and 10 bases separated the two germline ends. This CDR3 spans 14 amino acids. cDNA came from 0.5 to 1 ug RNA primed by random hexamers. An immunoSEQ multiplex PCR amplified TCR beta CDR3 over 54 Vbeta and 13 Jbeta. Each CDR3 protein gets one entry after TCRdb re-called the immunoSEQ multiplex PCR reads with MiXCR. The sample shows under 200,000 distinct CDR3 sequences, about 94% of them seen only once. This TCR came from a human donor in good health. The V call is TRBV12-3 or TRBV12-4, the J call TRBJ2-7, with D unresolved. The specimen was CD4+ T cells from PBMCs. The CDR3 protein is CASSLDWTYYEQYF. The DNA for the CDR3 is TGTGCCAGCAGTTTAGATTGGACCTACTACGAGCAGTACTTC.